What follows is one TCR beta chain and its context. These data are taken from a study of T cell changes during pregnancy in multiple sclerosis. Measured with immunoSEQ multiplex PCR; TCRdb has only the in-frame clones, and not every one. Seen here are approximately 51,000 clones, around 94% observed once, and the top ten hold around 0.58%. Germline CDR1 and CDR2: SEHNR and FQNEAQ (reference sequence). Losses at the gene ends were 4 bases for V and 0 bases for J; bases not matched to a gene: 8. This CDR3 spans 17 amino acids. The chain couples TRBV7-9 to TRBJ1-1, with TRBD1 identical over 10 bases. This TCR derives from a female donor with multiple sclerosis, enrolled in a pregnancy study. This material consisted of CD4+ T cells from peripheral blood mononuclear cells, taken in the second trimester of pregnancy. CDR3 residues: CASSSGQGLGMNTEAFF. For the CDR3, the DNA is TGTGCCAGCAGCTCGGGACAGGGGCTGGGTATGAACACTGAAGCTTTCTTT. The variable domain in full, with the rest retrieved from reference TRBV7-9 and TRBJ1-1, is DTGVSQNPRHKITKRGQNVTFRCDPISEHNRLYWYRQTLGQGPEFLTYFQNEAQLEKSRLLSDRFSAERPKGSFSTLEIQRTEQGDSAMYLCASSSGQGLGMNTEAFFGQGTRLTVV.